The TCR beta chain under discussion was sequenced for a study of regulatory T cells in long-lasting Graves disease. Building the TCR beta libraries relied on iRepertoire HTBI primers, and CDR3 regions underwent Arm-PCR. Original methodology: Identification yielded some 60 TRBV and roughly 14 TRBJ segments across samples. TCRdb ran MiXCR on the multiplex PCR reads and lists one entry per CDR3 protein. TCRdb, rather than the study authors, made the V and J calls. This sample carries hundreds of thousands of distinct CDR3 sequences, less than 20% of them seen once, and the ten largest clones take about 17%. Study-level findings and limits: A greater number of public clonotypes (more than 2,500) was shared by persistent patients than by new patients (about 990).

This clonotype occurred many times. Its specificity is unknown. Germline V gene sequence: CDR1 SGHTA, CDR2 FQGNSA. The CDR3 has 14 amino acids. The V and J ends lost 3 bases and 5 bases respectively, with 11 bases between them. The time point is: newly diagnosed GD, antithyroid drugs for less than 3 months. The TCR library was made from RNA extracted from PBMCs. This sample also belongs to another study, concerning T cells in Graves' hyperthyroidism and ophthalmopathy. That work contributes: The diagnoses drew upon clinical symptoms, serum thyroxine and TRAb, thyroid ultrasound and orbital computed tomography.

The J gene is TRBJ2-4, the V gene TRBV7-2; D possibly corresponds to TRBD2 (7 bases). This TCR was sampled from a woman in her 30s with Graves disease. The sample was peripheral blood mononuclear cells (PBMCs), taken at new diagnosis, from a patient treated with antithyroid drugs. The CDR3 DNA reads TGTGCCAGCAGCTTGGGGGGGGGCCAAAACATTCAGTACTTC. It yields the protein CASSLGGGQNIQYF.